The 4 T cell receptor beta chains presented below share a single source sample, sequenced in a study of T cells in Graves' hyperthyroidism and ophthalmopathy. Amplification targeted TCR beta CDR3 regions from RNA transcripts. HTBI primers were the set used in a first-round RT-PCR of the TCR CDR3. TCRdb used MiXCR to reprocess the multiplex PCR reads, holding one entry per CDR3 protein. This sample carries more than 50,000 distinct CDR3 sequences, under 70% of them seen once, and the ten largest clones take approximately 3.4%. What was sequenced was blood. These receptors were taken from a woman aged 55-69 years with Graves' ophthalmopathy.

For this clonotype: The junction and the germline gene differ at one end; a read error may be behind it. The J gene is TRBJ2-7, the V gene TRBV12-3 or TRBV12-4, with D hard to call. The CDR3 has 17 residues. CDR3 DNA sequence: TGTACCAGCAGTGTAAAGACCGGCTGGGGATCCAATTACGAGCAGTACTTC. Protein sequence: CTSSVKTGWGSNYEQYF.

The rearrangement links TRBV7-8 to TRBJ1-2, with 7 bases fitting TRBD1. The V gene's germline CDR1 is SGHVS and CDR2 FQNEAQ. Trimming removed 1 base from V and 3 bases from J; junction bases left unmatched: 8. CDR3 length: 16 amino acids. The CDR3 DNA sequence: TGTGCCAGCAGCTTAGAAGCGGGAGGGGGCCACTATGGCTACACCTTC. It codes for CASSLEAGGGHYGYTF. The whole variable domain, filled in from reference TRBV7-8 and TRBJ1-2, reads GAGVSQSPRYKVAKRGQDVALRCDPISGHVSLFWYQQALGQGPEFLTYFQNEAQLDKSGLPSDRFFAERPEGSVSTLKIQRTQQEDSAVYLCASSLEAGGGHYGYTFGSGTRLTVV.

The rearrangement uses TRBV29-1 and TRBJ2-1; the match to TRBD1 covers 9 bases. The J call could be wrong; TRBJ2-7 is a better fit for the DNA end. This CDR3 contains 13 residues. Germline loops: CDR1 SQVTM, CDR2 ANQGSEA. The CDR3 DNA reads as TGCGGAGGGGGGACAGGGTCTTTCTACGAGCAGTACTTC. Translating it yields CGGGTGSFYEQYF.

This clonotype appeared many times. The chain has TRBV4-3 and TRBJ2-1; possibly TRBD1 for D (5 bases). CDR3 length equals 15 residues. The V end lost 4 bases, the J end lost 0 bases, and 10 bases lay between the germline ends. Germline CDR1 and CDR2: LGHNA and YSLEER. CDR3 bases: TGCGCCAGCAGCCGTGAGACAGCCTCCTACAATGAGCAGTTCTTC. As protein: CASSRETASYNEQFF.